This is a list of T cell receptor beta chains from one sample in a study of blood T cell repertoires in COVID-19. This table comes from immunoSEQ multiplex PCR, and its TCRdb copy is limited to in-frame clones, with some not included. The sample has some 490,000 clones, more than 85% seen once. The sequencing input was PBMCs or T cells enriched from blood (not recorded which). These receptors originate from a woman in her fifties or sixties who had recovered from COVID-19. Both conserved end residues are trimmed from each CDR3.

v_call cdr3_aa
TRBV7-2 ASSLDRDYGYT
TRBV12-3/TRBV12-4 ASSLTVLYGYT
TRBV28 ASSLLTGVTNYGYT
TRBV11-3 ASSLNLRYHSSYEQY
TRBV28 ASTLRLSNTGELF
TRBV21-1 ASSVTAGLGGANVLT
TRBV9 ASNGRAAGELF
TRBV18 ASSPVPGGIPNTEAF
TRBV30 AWRSGGTTNEKLF
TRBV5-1 AKLERPCAEAF
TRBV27 ASSPSGTSLAKNIQY
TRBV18 ASSPVGGHEQF
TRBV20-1 SARASGELF
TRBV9 ASRTATYGYT
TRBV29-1 SVEPGTGDEKLF
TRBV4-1 ASSQDGRTKPSGNTIY
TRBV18 ASSPSVSYNEQF
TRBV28 ASTPPRLAGGPNIQY
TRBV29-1 SVGRDRANEQF
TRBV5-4 ASSTGQGANYGYT
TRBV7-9 ASSSRDFHPTGELF
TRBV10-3 AITTGDTEAF
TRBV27 AIRAKGTGHSPLH
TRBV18 ASSPSGQLSGNTIY
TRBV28 ASSLFRGYKNIQY
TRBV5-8 ASSLGPGRTNTGELF
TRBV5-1 ASSSTGGGLTEAF
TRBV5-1 ASSFILGGSGANVLT
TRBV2 ASGGRLAGLKETQY
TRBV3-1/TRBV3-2 ASSQGPPGSGANVLT
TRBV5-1 ASSLIQGSDTQY
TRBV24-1 ATSDPRGGANQPQH
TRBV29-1 SVLSGRTTNEKLF
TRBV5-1 ASSGQPNTEAF
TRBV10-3 AIRPTGGGEQY
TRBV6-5 ASSYQGGVYGYT
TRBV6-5 ASGAAYNSPLH
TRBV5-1 ASMGRLSGANVLT
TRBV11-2 ASSQKTGVPYNSPLH
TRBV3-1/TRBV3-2 ASSQGPGTGGYT
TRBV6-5 ASSLPNTEAF
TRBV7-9 ASSLAWEASVHNEQF